A single sample is the source of the 15 T cell receptor beta chains below, sequenced in a study of blood T cell repertoires in COVID-19. The table came from immunoSEQ multiplex PCR; TCRdb's copy has only in-frame clones and leaves some out. Found here are tens of thousands of clones, roughly 86% of them singletons; the top ten hold approximately 23%. The sample comprised peripheral blood. The receptors shown here come from a woman older than 75 with acute or convalescent COVID-19.

V is TRBV11-2 and J is TRBJ1-4; no clear D gene. The CDR3 has 15 amino acids. From germline, CDR1 is SGHAT and CDR2 FQNNGV. V was shortened by 5 bases and J by 0 bases, with 10 bases between the two germline ends. The CDR3 here is CASSPAGTTNEKLFF. For the CDR3, the DNA is TGTGCCAGCAGCCCCGCGGGTACAACTAATGAAAAACTGTTTTTT. Drawing the rest from reference TRBV11-2 and TRBJ1-4, the complete variable domain is EAGVAQSPRYKIIEKRQSVAFWCNPISGHATLYWYQQILGQGPKLLIQFQNNGVVDDSQLPKDRFSAERLKGVDSTLKIQPAKLEDSAVYLCASSPAGTTNEKLFFGSGTQLSVL.

This chain joins TRBV10-3 and TRBJ2-5; perhaps TRBD2 as D (5 bases). The CDR3 spans 14 residues. Germline CDR1 and CDR2: ENHRY and SYGVKD. Trimming took off 6 bases at V and 2 bases at J, with 13 bases between the two ends. The CDR3 spells CAISPLAAQETQYF. The CDR3 region has the DNA TGTGCCATCAGCCCGCTAGCAGCTCAAGAGACCCAGTACTTC.

This rearrangement joins TRBV7-2 to TRBJ1-2; D perhaps matches TRBD1 (5 bases). The CDR3 runs 14 residues. Germline V gene lookup returns CDR1 SGHTA and CDR2 FQGNSA. V shed 3 bases and J shed 5 bases, with 13 bases lying between them. This chain's CDR3 is CASSFPGVPYGYTF. The CDR3 nucleotides are TGTGCCAGCAGCTTCCCGGGGGTGCCTTATGGCTACACCTTC.

The rearrangement uses TRBV3-1 (or the pseudogene TRBV3-2) and TRBJ1-2, with D possibly matching TRBD1 (5 bases). The V end lost 3 bases, the J end lost 0 bases, and 5 bases lay between the germline ends. Germline-derived CDR1 and CDR2 are LGHDT and YNNKEL (reference sequence). The CDR3 spans 13 residues. Here the CDR3 reads CASSHRANYGYTF. CDR3 coding DNA: TGTGCCAGCAGCCACAGGGCTAACTATGGCTACACCTTC.

The gene calls are TRBV5-8 and TRBJ2-1; 13 positions agree with TRBD2. V trimming: 2 bases; J trimming: 0 bases; junction bases outside the gene matches: 11. The CDR3 totals 20 residues. CDR1 is SGHTS and CDR2 is YDEGEE in the germline V gene. CDR3 amino acids: CASSLGPGLAGRSSYNEQFF. For the CDR3, the DNA is TGTGCCAGCAGCTTAGGCCCGGGACTAGCGGGGCGAAGCTCCTACAATGAGCAGTTCTTC.

The chain joins TRBV5-1 to TRBJ2-3; the match to TRBD1 covers 10 bases. V shed 1 base and J 3 bases; nucleotides not matched to a gene: 5. The CDR3 is 16 residues long. Germline V lookup: CDR1 SGHRS, CDR2 YFSETQ. The CDR3 loop reads CASSLSGQGLTDTQYF. The CDR3 DNA reads TGCGCCAGCAGCTTGTCGGGACAGGGGCTAACAGATACGCAGTATTTT.

This clone was seen only a few times. V is TRBV6-5 and J is TRBJ1-2; D unclear. The CDR3 is 13 amino acids. V gave up 6 bases and J gave up 5 bases, with 13 bases separating them. In germline, CDR1 is MNHEY, CDR2 SVGAGI. CDR3 protein: CASSPSGKYGYTF. The CDR3 DNA follows: TGTGCCAGCAGCCCCTCGGGGAAATATGGCTACACCTTC.

V usage is TRBV3-1 (or the pseudogene TRBV3-2) and J usage is TRBJ2-1; 7 bases agree with TRBD2. This CDR3 comprises 16 residues. Trimming removed 3 bases from V and 0 bases from J; junction bases left unmatched: 5. The germline CDR1 and CDR2 sequences are LGHDT and YNNKEL (reference sequence). CDR3 nucleotide sequence: TGTGCCAGCAGCCAGTTACTAGCGAGCTCCTACAATGAGCAGTTCTTC. It translates to CASSQLLASSYNEQFF.

This clone was observed a handful of times. The V gene is TRBV15, the J gene TRBJ1-2; TRBD1 aligns across 12 bases. With V trimmed by 5 bases and J by 8 bases, 9 bases remained unmatched. The CDR3 sequence is 15 residues long. Per germline, CDR1 LNHNV and CDR2 YYDKDF (reference sequence). The CDR3 loop reads CATSGPGQGAWGYTF. CDR3 DNA: TGTGCCACCAGCGGTCCGGGACAGGGGGCTTGGGGCTACACCTTC.

The chain combines TRBV9 with TRBJ2-1; 7 bases align to TRBD1. The CDR3 is 15 amino acids. Germline loops: CDR1 SGDLS, CDR2 YYNGEE. V lost 3 bases, J lost 5 bases, and 8 bases stayed unmatched. The DNA of the CDR3 is TGTGCCAGCAGCGCTGGGACAGCCAACCACAATGAGCAGTTCTTC. This sequence encodes CASSAGTANHNEQFF.

A single count supports this clone. This chain joins TRBV30 and TRBJ1-2; D not resolved. The germline CDR1 and CDR2 sequences are GTSNPN and SVGIG (reference sequence). Trimming removed 2 bases from V and 2 bases from J, with 9 bases in between. This CDR3 contains 13 residues. The CDR3 sequence is CAWSIRRNYGYTF. CDR3 nucleotides: TGTGCCTGGAGTATTCGGCGGAACTATGGCTACACCTTC.

The chain couples TRBV6-5 to TRBJ1-6, with D hard to call. From germline, CDR1 is MNHEY and CDR2 SVGAGI. V shed 6 bases and J shed 6 bases, with 9 bases lying between them. This CDR3 is 13 amino acids long. The chain's CDR3 is CASRGPSNSPLHF. In nucleotides, the CDR3 is TGTGCCAGCAGGGGCCCGAGTAATTCACCCCTCCACTTT.

As DNA, the CDR3 is TGTGCCAGCAGCTTAACGGGGTACACCGGGGAGCTGTTTTTT. Its translation is CASSLTGYTGELFF. The V and J genes are TRBV11-1 and TRBJ2-2; D is perhaps TRBD2 (5 bases). Trimming cost V 2 bases and J 3 bases, with 7 bases left between them. Germline lookup yields CDR1 SGHAT and CDR2 FQDESV (reference sequence). The CDR3 runs to 14 residues.

This chain connects TRBV27 to TRBJ1-4; D uncertain. The CDR3 covers 14 residues. CDR1 and CDR2 from the germline V gene are MNHEY and SMNVEV (reference sequence). V lost 6 bases, J lost 5 bases, and 13 bases lay in between. Here the CDR3 reads CASRTDNSNEKLFF. DNA of the CDR3: TGTGCCAGCAGAACAGATAACAGCAATGAAAAACTGTTTTTT.

The genes are TRBV6-5 and TRBJ1-1; D possibly corresponds to TRBD1 (5 bases). The CDR3 covers 15 residues. The V end lost 5 bases, the J end lost 5 bases, and 18 bases lay between the germline ends. Germline CDR1 reads MNHEY; CDR2 reads SVGAGI. In DNA form, the CDR3 reads TGTGCCAGCAGTACCGGGGGGTTTCGAGTTACTGAAGCTTTCTTT. Translated, it gives CASSTGGFRVTEAFF.